This T cell receptor beta chain originates from a study of T cells expressing NK-cell markers. Study-level findings and limits: The study found these clonotypes also leading the CD3+CD56-NKG2C+ fraction in several donors. CD8+ T cells in over five donors included dominant NKG2C+ clonotypes at roughly 1.0-7.5%.

For this clonotype: Its antigen remains unknown.

TCRdb re-called the 5' RACE reads and shows each CDR3 protein once, DNA omitted. Here the sample table reports 440,000 or so distinct CDR3 sequences. This CDR3 region has 17 residues. CDR1 is SGHNT, CDR2 YYREEE, per germline (reference sequence). J is TRBJ2-6 and V is TRBV5-4; TCRdb's D call of TRBD1 is untestable without DNA. The sequencing sample was made of blood T cells: a sorted CD56 or NKG2C T cell subset, CD4+ or CD8+ T cells, or bulk PBMC T cells (not recorded which). This receptor was identified in a woman between 18 and 70 years old in good health. CDR3 amino acids: CASSTAGASSGANVLTF.